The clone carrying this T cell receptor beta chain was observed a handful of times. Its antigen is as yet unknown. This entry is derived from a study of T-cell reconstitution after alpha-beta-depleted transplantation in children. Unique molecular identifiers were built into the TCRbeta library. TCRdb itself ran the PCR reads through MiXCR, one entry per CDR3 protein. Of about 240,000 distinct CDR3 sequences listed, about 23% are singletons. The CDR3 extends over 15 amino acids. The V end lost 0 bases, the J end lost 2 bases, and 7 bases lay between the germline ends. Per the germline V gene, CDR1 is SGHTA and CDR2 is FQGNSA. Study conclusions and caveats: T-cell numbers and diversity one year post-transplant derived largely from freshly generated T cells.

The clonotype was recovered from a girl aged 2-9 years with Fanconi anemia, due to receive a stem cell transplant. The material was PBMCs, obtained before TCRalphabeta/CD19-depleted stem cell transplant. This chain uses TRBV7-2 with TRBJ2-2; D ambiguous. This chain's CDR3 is CASSLAGFNTGELFF. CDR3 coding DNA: TGTGCCAGCAGCTTAGCGGGGTTCAACACCGGGGAGCTGTTTTTT.